Sequencing of this T cell receptor beta chain was carried out in a study of blood T cells in healthy people across ages (dated by TCRdb to 2014 to 2015). A note on the overall study: In model experiments, template switching captured about one uniquely barcoded TCR beta cDNA molecule for every two T cells. Using deep sequencing normalized with unique cDNA molecular identifiers, the study measured how TCR beta repertoire diversity changes with age. The donors were divided into four age groups: young (average around 15 years), middle-aged (under 40), aged (about 56) and long-lived (nearly 85). Using the same blood draw, the study looked at two additional independent replicas of 1 million unique cDNA reads for two donors, one aged 18 to 30 and the other aged 80 or older. To avoid experimental bias, donors of different ages were randomly spread across the sequencing lanes.

The library relied on 5' RACE. The instrument was an Illumina HiSeq 2500. A second PCR of roughly 7 to 11 cycles was performed with a sample-barcoded 5' primer and a J-beta primer mix. Each TCR beta cDNA molecule received a unique molecular identifier from a template-switch 5' adaptor carrying 12 random nucleotides. Each sample yielded at least 2.5 million CDR3-containing paired-end reads. First-strand cDNA was synthesized from all RNA with the Mint cDNA synthesis kit, primed by a TRBC-specific oligonucleotide. Following uracil-DNA glycosylase treatment, all cDNA underwent a first 18-cycle PCR with the universal primers M1SS and BC2_uni_R. On the study's bioinformatics: For normalization, 1 million high-quality reads were randomly selected from each sample, with every read carrying a distinct molecular identifier. Instead of being binned into consensus sequences, reads with shared molecular identifiers were discarded. MiTCR, run with a Q25 quality threshold and the strictest error-elimination algorithm, handled CDR3 identification, clonotype clustering and error correction. A nonparametric unseen species model using Euler transformation provided a lower-bound estimate of total TCR beta diversity. TCRdb reanalyzed the raw reads on its own, using fastp at Q25 for trimming and MiXCR for clone calling, and kept in-frame beta chains. Each CDR3 protein appears once, grouped with its most common genes and DNA. None of the V and J calls come from the authors' own analysis; TCRdb made them. The sample data list around 670,000 distinct CDR3 sequences, and 25% to 30% of these were observed just once. The top ten constitute about a sixth of the sample.

Paper-wide results and their limitations: Donor CMV infection status was unknown, potentially confounding age-related changes in expanded clonotypes. Estimates of total diversity based on one million sequenced T cells were considered lower bounds and underestimates. The percentage of naive T cells measured by flow cytometry correlated strongly with observed TCR beta diversity. Observed TCR beta diversity per million T cells fell roughly linearly with age, and a significant reduction was already apparent by age around 40. Since profiling was done on bulk unsorted PBMCs, naive and antigen-experienced compartments could not be conclusively compared. Compared with the aged group, the long-lived group had more naive CD4+ T cells, fewer expanded clones and increased TCR diversity, a pattern suggesting age selection.

Systemically healthy Caucasian individuals from Russia, 35 to 40 in total and aged about 6 to 100 years, were included as donors. Each donor gave approximately 10 milliliters of peripheral blood, collected into EDTA-treated Vacutainer tubes. Ficoll-Paque density-gradient centrifugation was used to isolate PBMCs, with at least 7 million obtained per sample. Total RNA, at least 6 micrograms per sample, was extracted from PBMCs with Trizol reagent. The percentages of naive CD45RAhigh/CD27high T cells were determined by flow cytometry on a PBMC aliquot from every donor. This clonotype was counted many times. Its cognate antigen has yet to be identified. The input lacks base qualities; no much larger clone sits a single base away. CDR1 and CDR2, per the germline V gene, are ENHRY and SYGVKD. The CDR3 sequence holds 15 residues, the cysteine and phenylalanine included. Here the CDR3 DNA is all that survives: 45 bases in frame from base 1. Trimming takes 6 bases off V and 1 base off J; junction bases not matched to a gene: 7.

This chain joins TRBV10-3 to TRBJ2-7, with 9 bases in between that match TRBD1. The sample comprised blood. This receptor was obtained from an elderly woman in good health. The CDR3 protein: CAIRPGQGISYEQYF. The nucleotide sequence is TGTGCCATCAGACCGGGACAGGGCATATCCTACGAGCAGTACTTC.